The TCR beta chain described here comes from a study of blood T cell repertoires in COVID-19. Whole-study context: Acute and convalescent COVID-19 specimens originated in the United States, Italy and Spain. T cells, B-cell-depleted T cells, or PBMCs supplied cDNA or gDNA.

Trimming removed 5 bases from V and 1 base from J; junction bases left unmatched: 13. The CDR3 runs 17 residues. Looked up from germline, CDR1 is LNHDA and CDR2 is SQIVND (reference sequence). As handled by the study authors: How many nucleated cells were present was estimated from reference gene primer amplification. TCRdb keeps only in-frame clones here, not all; method: immunoSEQ multiplex PCR. V and J calls plus clone size are reproduced from that table; the DNA served to infer D and trimming. The sample has roughly 53,000 clones; approximately 86% are singletons. The chain couples TRBV19 to TRBJ1-2; the match to TRBD1 covers 7 bases. The sequenced sample consisted of peripheral blood. This TCR was recovered from a human donor in a cohort sampled during active COVID-19. The CDR3 nucleotides read TGTGCCAGTAGTCTGGGACAGCCAGCCGGGGTTAACTATGGCTACACCTTC. Encoded protein: CASSLGQPAGVNYGYTF.